This T cell receptor (beta chain) was retrieved from a study of cytomegalovirus exposure and HLA in healthy donors. General study points: Confirmation in vitro established that a few CMV-associated chains were specific for CMV antigens. Some V segments, TRBV6-2 and TRBV6-3 among them, were indistinguishable and were therefore excluded.

Note on this clone: Its specificity is unknown.

Trimming took 2 bases from V and 1 from J; bases not matched to a gene: 6. In germline, CDR1 is SGHKS, CDR2 YYEKEE (reference sequence). The CDR3 runs 16 residues. PCR employed 60 Vbeta and 13 Jbeta primers. As originally analysed: In a later analysis, the count reached 80 million or so unique TCR beta chains, with roughly 9.9 million shared. The table came from immunoSEQ multiplex PCR; TCRdb's copy has only in-frame clones and leaves some out. V, J and clone size are those of that table, while D and trimming were read from the DNA. Of about 170,000 clones listed, about four fifths are singletons. The chain uses TRBV5-5 and TRBJ2-7, with TRBD1 identical over 10 bases. This sequence was found in a woman aged 45-59 years in good health and CMV-seronegative. Material for sequencing was PBMCs. CDR3 region: CASSFDPGQGSYEQYF. In nucleotides, the CDR3 is TGTGCCAGCAGCTTCGACCCGGGACAGGGGTCCTACGAGCAGTACTTC.